Below, 14 T cell receptor beta chains from the same sample are listed, as sequenced in a study of CD8 T cells in ankylosing spondylitis. Study-level points and caveats: Blood of patients with ankylosing spondylitis appeared to be characterized by a TCR beta motif of fewer than 10 highly homologous variants.

TCRdb analysed the 5' RACE reads with MiXCR anew, one entry per CDR3 protein. The data hold 500,000 to 650,000 distinct CDR3 sequences, with approximately 5% observed a single time. Antigen specificity for these receptors is unknown. Sequenced input: blood, either unsorted or a sorted T cell fraction (not recorded which). The receptors shown here come from a male donor with ankylosing spondylitis.

This clonotype was detected ten times or more. The chain employs TRBV27 and TRBJ2-3; TRBD2 might be the D (6 bases). CDR1 and CDR2 (germline): MNHEY, SMNVEV (reference sequence). V lost 6 bases and J lost 2, with 15 bases in between. This CDR3 contains 15 residues. This CDR3 reads CASSPGTYHTDTQYF. CDR3 DNA: TGTGCCAGCAGCCCCGGGACTTACCACACAGATACGCAGTATTTT.

This clonotype was recorded many times. The chain has TRBV10-2 and TRBJ1-6; no clear D. The germline CDR1 and CDR2 sequences are WSHSY and SAAADI. The CDR3 totals 17 residues. V was pared by 0 bases and J by 4 bases, with 13 bases between. DNA for the CDR3: TGCGCCAGCAGTGAGTCGGTCACGGGTAGTTATAATTCACCCCTCCACTTT. Its protein is CASSESVTGSYNSPLHF.

For this clonotype: This sequence may be a read error, since a much larger clone differs from it by one base. V and J are TRBV10-3 and TRBJ2-3; the match to TRBD2 covers 7 bases. J was trimmed by 3 bases and V by 6 bases; bases with no gene match: 12. There are 16 residues in the CDR3. The germline V gene encodes CDR1 ENHRY and CDR2 SYGVKD. CDR3 sequence (DNA): TGTGCCATCAGGCCCCCCGCGGGGGAATGGACAGATACGCAGTATTTT. Amino acids: CAIRPPAGEWTDTQYF.

This clonotype was picked up many times. The V gene is TRBV5-1, the J gene TRBJ1-6; TRBD1 matches at 7 bases. Germline V CDR1 and CDR2: SGHRS, YFSETQ. The CDR3 is 15 amino acids. V lost 0 bases, J lost 7 bases, and 4 bases stayed unmatched. The CDR3 is CASSLEGQYNSPLHF. DNA for the CDR3: TGCGCCAGCAGCTTGGAGGGACAGTACAATTCACCCCTCCACTTT. The full variable domain, its missing parts supplied by reference TRBV5-1 and TRBJ1-6, is KAGVTQTPRYLIKTRGQQVTLSCSPISGHRSVSWYQQTPGQGLQFLFEYFSETQRNKGNFPGRFSGRQFSNSRSEMNVSTLELGDSALYLCASSLEGQYNSPLHFGNGTRLTVT.

This clonotype was detected many times. CDR3 nucleotide sequence: TGTGCCACCAGCAGAGAAGGAGGGACAGGAGCTTTCTTT. It encodes CATSREGGTGAFF. The rearrangement joins TRBV15 to TRBJ1-1; 8 bases align to TRBD1. V dropped 0 bases and J dropped 10; count of bases not matched to a gene: 4. Germline CDR1 reads LNHNV; CDR2 reads YYDKDF (reference sequence). The CDR3 is 13 residues long.

This clonotype was detected ten times or more. The rearrangement links TRBV9 to TRBJ1-1, with TRBD1 identical over 7 bases. The germline CDR1 and CDR2 sequences are SGDLS and YYNGEE. The CDR3 consists of 15 residues. The ends lost 3 bases at V and 1 base at J; junction bases unmatched: 6. The CDR3: CASSATGTANTEAFF. The CDR3 nucleotides read TGTGCCAGCAGCGCGACCGGGACAGCGAACACTGAAGCTTTCTTT.

This clonotype has at least ten counts. This chain connects TRBV20-1 to TRBJ1-5; 8 nucleotides align to TRBD1. The CDR3 runs 15 residues. Germline-derived CDR1 and CDR2 are DFQATT and SNEGSKA (reference sequence). Trimming took 5 bases from V and 4 from J; bases not matched to a gene: 10. The CDR3 DNA reads TGCAGTGCTTTGGCCCCCGGGACAGGAAATCAGCCCCAGCATTTT. Translation gives CSALAPGTGNQPQHF.

This clonotype has ten or more counts. The chain combines TRBV7-2 with TRBJ2-5; no clear D gene. Trimming stripped 2 bases from V and 2 bases from J, with 12 bases between. The CDR3 is 15 amino acids. Germline CDR1 reads SGHTA; CDR2 reads FQGNSA. CDR3 protein: CASSLFGRAQETQYF. DNA of the CDR3: TGTGCCAGCAGCTTATTCGGTCGGGCTCAAGAGACCCAGTACTTC.

The count of this clonotype is one. CDR3 sequence (DNA): TGTGCCAGCGGCCCCGAGCGGGACAGTAGCTCTGGGGCCAACGTCCTGACTTTC. It encodes CASGPERDSSSGANVLTF. This chain connects TRBV5-6 to TRBJ2-6; perhaps D is TRBD1 or TRBD2 (7 bases each). In germline, CDR1 is SGHDT, CDR2 YYEEEE. The ends were cut back, 7 bases at V and 0 bases at J, with 20 bases in the middle. The CDR3 totals 18 residues.

In this sample, this clonotype turned up many times. The chain employs TRBV5-1 and TRBJ1-1; no reliable D call. There are 13 residues in the CDR3. Trimming pared 0 bases from V and 4 bases from J, leaving 7 bases between. The germline V gene encodes CDR1 SGHRS and CDR2 YFSETQ. CDR3 loop: CASSLGYGTEAFF. DNA of the CDR3: TGCGCCAGCAGCTTGGGGTACGGCACTGAAGCTTTCTTT.

The sample holds many counts of this clonotype. The V gene is TRBV18, the J gene TRBJ1-2; tentatively, D is TRBD1 (6 bases). CDR1 and CDR2 (germline): KGHSH, LQKENI. V lost 1 base and J 3 bases, leaving 18 bases between the germline ends. There are 17 residues in the CDR3. In DNA, the CDR3 is TGTGCCAGCTCACCACTTATCATCTCGGACAGAGACTATGGCTACACCTTC. Protein product: CASSPLIISDRDYGYTF.

This clonotype was counted only a few times. This chain joins TRBV7-9 and TRBJ2-5; TRBD1 matches 7 bases. The V gene end was trimmed by 8 bases and the J gene end by 5 bases; junction bases not matched to a gene: 8. Looked up from germline, CDR1 is SEHNR and CDR2 is FQNEAQ (reference sequence). The CDR3 extends over 13 amino acids. The CDR3: CASGNRGGETQYF. CDR3 DNA sequence: TGTGCCAGCGGGAACAGGGGCGGTGAGACCCAGTACTTC.

The sample holds many counts of this clonotype. The V and J genes are TRBV29-1 and TRBJ1-3, with unresolved D. CDR3 length equals 14 residues. The ends were cut back, 6 bases at V and 2 bases at J, with 14 bases in the middle. CDR1 is SQVTM and CDR2 is ANQGSEA in the germline V gene. The CDR3 bases are TGCAGCGTCACCGGGTCGACGGCTGGAAACACCATATATTTT. Its protein product is CSVTGSTAGNTIYF.

This clonotype was picked up many times. The CDR3 bases are TGTGCCAGCAGTTTCCGGATCAGGCCCCAGCATTTT. This sequence encodes CASSFRIRPQHF. The chain links TRBV28 to TRBJ1-5; D gene unclear. The CDR3 totals 12 residues. Germline CDR1 MDHEN, CDR2 SYDVKM. The V end lost 3 bases, the J end lost 9 bases, and 9 bases lay between the germline ends.